Following are 12 T cell receptor beta chains from one sample sequenced in a study of T cells in Graves' hyperthyroidism and ophthalmopathy. Amplification of TCR beta CDR3 regions was performed using RNA transcripts as template. The HTBI primer set was used in a first-round RT-PCR of the TCR CDR3. TCRdb processed the multiplex PCR reads anew with MiXCR; each CDR3 protein has one entry. Of around 620,000 distinct CDR3 sequences listed, 14% are singletons. The sequencing input was blood. The receptors stem from a woman in her late teens or twenties with Graves' ophthalmopathy.

This clonotype was observed at least ten times. Its ends do not fully match the called genes, so a read error is possible. The J gene is TRBJ2-5, the V gene TRBV7-2, with 10 bases identical to TRBD2. Germline V gene data show CDR1 as SGHTA and CDR2 as FQGNSA. This CDR3 has 16 residues. This CDR3 reads CASTLAGGRVGETQYF. Here the CDR3 DNA reads TGTGCCAGCACCTTAGCGGGAGGAAGGGTCGGTGAGACCCAGTACTTC.

This clonotype was counted many times. The chain's CDR3 is CAWSGGTGSRTEAFF. CDR3 nucleotide sequence: TGTGCCTGGAGTGGCGGGACAGGGTCTAGGACTGAAGCTTTCTTT. The chain joins TRBV30 to TRBJ1-1; 9 bases match TRBD1. The CDR3 is 15 amino acids. Germline V gives CDR1 GTSNPN, CDR2 SVGIG (reference sequence). Losses at the gene ends were 1 base for V and 5 bases for J; bases not matched to a gene: 8. The full variable domain, in which reference TRBV30 and TRBJ1-1 provide the parts outside the CDR3, is SQTIHQWPATLVQPVGSPLSLECTVEGTSNPNLYWYRQAAGRGLQLLFYSVGIGQISSEVPQNLSASRPQDRQFILSSKKLLLSDSGFYLCAWSGGTGSRTEAFFGQGTRLTVV.

This clonotype has a count of ten or more. V and J are TRBV18 and TRBJ1-5; TRBD1 aligns across 8 bases. Per germline, CDR1 KGHSH and CDR2 LQKENI. The CDR3 covers 14 residues. J was trimmed by 3 bases and V by 5 bases; bases with no gene match: 3. DNA for the CDR3: TGTGCCAGCTCAGGGACAGGTGACAATCAGCCCCAGCATTTT. Translating it yields CASSGTGDNQPQHF.

This clonotype was seen just once. The chain employs TRBV3-1 and TRBJ1-2; possibly TRBD1 for D (5 bases). Trimming stripped 0 bases from V and 8 bases from J, with 13 bases between. Germline CDR1 is LGHDT and CDR2 is YNNKEL (reference sequence). The CDR3 has 14 residues. CDR3: CASSQDIQGDGYTF. DNA for the CDR3: TGTGCCAGCAGCCAAGATATTCAAGGGGACGGCTACACCTTC.

This clonotype has a count of ten or more. J is TRBJ1-5 and V is TRBV6-1, with 9 bases aligning to TRBD1. There are 16 residues in the CDR3. V was pared by 5 bases and J by 4 bases, with 9 bases of the junction left unmatched. Germline V gene sequence: CDR1 MNHNS, CDR2 SASEGT. This CDR3 is CASSTSQGAANQPQHF. The CDR3 DNA reads as TGTGCCAGCAGTACCTCACAGGGGGCGGCGAATCAGCCCCAGCATTTT.

With regard to this clonotype: Possible read error: a much larger clone is one base away. The chain recombines TRBV11-1 with TRBJ2-3; TRBD2 matches at 10 bases. The J segment lost 4 bases and the V segment lost 4 bases, leaving 11 bases of the junction unmatched. Germline CDR1 SGHAT, CDR2 FQDESV (reference sequence). This CDR3 has 17 amino acids. CDR3 sequence (DNA): TGTGCCAGCAGCTCGGGGGGTCTAGCGGGAGAGGCAGATACGCAGTATTTT. It translates to CASSSGGLAGEADTQYF.

This clonotype was counted at least ten times. This rearrangement joins TRBV19 to TRBJ1-1, with 7 bases lining up with TRBD1. The CDR3 has 15 residues. J was trimmed by 1 base and V by 5 bases; bases with no gene match: 7. In germline, CDR1 is LNHDA, CDR2 SQIVND (reference sequence). The CDR3 sequence: CASSPWDSKNTEAFF. CDR3 DNA sequence: TGTGCCAGTAGTCCCTGGGACAGCAAGAACACTGAAGCTTTCTTT. Full variable domain (missing parts from reference TRBV19 and TRBJ1-1): DGGITQSPKYLFRKEGQNVTLSCEQNLNHDAMYWYRQDPGQGLRLIYYSQIVNDFQKGDIAEGYSVSREKKESFPLTVTSAQKNPTAFYLCASSPWDSKNTEAFFGQGTRLTVV.

There are many counts of this clonotype. The chain joins TRBV28 to TRBJ1-4, with no clear D. This CDR3 contains 15 residues. Looked up from germline, CDR1 is MDHEN and CDR2 is SYDVKM. The V end lost 2 bases, the J end lost 0 bases, and 7 bases lay between the germline ends. The CDR3 protein is CASSLVGTTNEKLFF. CDR3 bases: TGTGCCAGCAGTTTAGTGGGGACAACTAATGAAAAACTGTTTTTT.

In this sample, this clonotype turned up many times. This chain links TRBV11-2 with TRBJ2-3; D assignment may be TRBD1 or TRBD2 (5 bases each). Trimming cost V 4 bases and J 4 bases, with 18 bases left between them. Per the germline V gene, CDR1 is SGHAT and CDR2 is FQNNGV. This CDR3 is 16 amino acids long. The CDR3, as DNA: TGTGCCAGCAGCTCAGTGGGACGGCATTTGGCAGATACGCAGTATTTT. Translating it yields CASSSVGRHLADTQYF.

This rearrangement joins TRBV2 to TRBJ2-7, with a tentative D call TRBD1 (5 bases). Germline V gives CDR1 SNHLY, CDR2 FYNNEI. This CDR3 spans 14 amino acids. Deletions cut 6 bases from V and 5 bases from J, with 17 bases between. The CDR3 loop reads CASSVTGSRHEQYF. The CDR3 DNA is TGTGCCAGCAGCGTAACAGGCTCTCGGCACGAGCAGTACTTC.

This clonotype was counted only a few times. The CDR3, as DNA: TGTGCCAGCAGTTACGGAGGGGACGTCTTAAATACGCAGTATTTT. The encoded protein is CASSYGGDVLNTQYF. The V and J genes are TRBV6-2 or TRBV6-3 and TRBJ2-3; D possibly corresponds to TRBD2 (6 bases). The germline CDR1 and CDR2 sequences are MNHEY and SVGEGT. CDR3 length: 15 residues. The V end was cut by 2 bases, the J end by 7 bases, with 16 bases between.

The genes are TRBV2 and TRBJ1-1; 7 bases line up with TRBD1. Losses at the gene ends were 7 bases for V and 2 bases for J; bases not matched to a gene: 10. CDR1 and CDR2 from the germline V gene are SNHLY and FYNNEI. The CDR3 contains 15 residues. CDR3 bases: TGTGCCAGCAAATCCAAGGGACAGTTAAACACTGAAGCTTTCTTT. Its translation: CASKSKGQLNTEAFF. The variable domain in full, completed from reference TRBV2 and TRBJ1-1, reads EPEVTQTPSHQVTQMGQEVILRCVPISNHLYFYWYRQILGQKVEFLVSFYNNEISEKSEIFDDQFSVERPDGSNFTLKIRSTKLEDSAMYFCASKSKGQLNTEAFFGQGTRLTVV.